The 17 T cell receptor beta chains below all came from one sample that was sequenced in a study of T cells in Graves' hyperthyroidism and ophthalmopathy. Using RNA transcripts as the source, TCR beta CDR3 regions were amplified. Carried out on the TCR CDR3, a first-round RT-PCR used the HTBI primer set. TCRdb re-analysed the multiplex PCR reads in MiXCR, keeping a single row per CDR3 protein. The data contain around 290,000 distinct CDR3 sequences, roughly 13% of them singletons. Sequencing was performed on blood. These receptors came from a woman in her thirties or forties with Graves' hyperthyroidism.

This clonotype was seen at least ten times. The rearrangement uses TRBV3-1 and TRBJ2-5; 7 bases are shared with TRBD2. Germline values: CDR1 LGHDT, CDR2 YNNKEL (reference sequence). Losses at the gene ends were 5 bases for V and 2 bases for J; bases not matched to a gene: 5. The CDR3 length is 14 residues. The CDR3 loop reads CASSYRDYQETQYF. The CDR3 nucleotides are TGTGCCAGCAGCTACCGGGACTATCAAGAGACCCAGTACTTC.

This clonotype was picked up a small number of times. The V and J genes are TRBV11-3 and TRBJ2-1; TRBD2 is a possible D gene (5 bases). CDR1 is SGHNT and CDR2 is YENEEA in the germline V gene. V lost 4 bases and J lost 8, with 18 bases in between. The CDR3 sequence is 15 residues long. DNA for the CDR3: TGTGCCAGCAGCTCGGCGGGCCTGACCGAGTATGAGCAGTTCTTC. Amino acids: CASSSAGLTEYEQFF.

This clonotype was counted many times. The chain combines TRBV3-1 with TRBJ2-3; TRBD2 is a possible D gene (5 bases). The V end was cut by 1 base, the J end by 6 bases, with 8 bases between. There are 13 residues in the CDR3. Germline V CDR1 and CDR2: LGHDT, YNNKEL (reference sequence). The CDR3 nucleotides are TGTGCCAGCAGCCAAGGGGAGTGGGATACGCAGTATTTT. Its protein product is CASSQGEWDTQYF.

This clonotype came up many times. The genes are TRBV7-8 and TRBJ1-4; D gene unclear. This CDR3 is built from 19 residues. V gave up 2 bases and J gave up 4 bases, with 23 bases separating them. Germline values: CDR1 SGHVS, CDR2 FQNEAQ. The CDR3 bases are TGTGCCAGCAGCTTAACTACATCTCCCCTTCGACTCGTTAATGAAAAACTGTTTTTT. This encodes CASSLTTSPLRLVNEKLFF.

This clonotype was observed many times. This chain joins TRBV27 and TRBJ1-5, with unresolved D. Per the germline V gene, CDR1 is MNHEY and CDR2 is SMNVEV (reference sequence). Between the trimmed V and J ends, which lost 6 bases and 3 bases, there was a span of 12 bases. CDR3 size: 14 residues. Here the CDR3 reads CASSRPGINQPQHF. Here the CDR3 DNA reads TGTGCCAGCAGCCGTCCAGGAATCAATCAGCCCCAGCATTTT.

Details on this clonotype: A read error is possible here, since a much larger clone lies one base away. The chain employs TRBV20-1 and TRBJ2-7; D might be TRBD2 (6 bases). This CDR3 spans 13 amino acids. V lost 6 bases to trimming and J lost 5 bases, with 17 bases between them. Germline-derived CDR1 and CDR2 are DFQATT and SNEGSKA (reference sequence). The CDR3 nucleotides are TGCAGTGCCGGAGCGGGTCACCCCAACGAGCAGTACTTC. Residues: CSAGAGHPNEQYF.

Only a few counts were recorded for this clonotype. J is TRBJ2-5 and V is TRBV20-1; perhaps D is TRBD1 or TRBD2 (6 bases each). The V gene's germline CDR1 is DFQATT and CDR2 SNEGSKA (reference sequence). The CDR3 is 15 residues long. Trimming pared 5 bases from V and 5 bases from J, leaving 21 bases between. The CDR3 is CSALEGGPEAETQYF. CDR3 in DNA: TGCAGTGCTTTAGAGGGGGGACCCGAGGCCGAGACCCAGTACTTC.

This clonotype was detected many times. The V call is TRBV3-1, the J call TRBJ2-1; 7 bases match TRBD2. The CDR3 length is 12 residues. Germline V gives CDR1 LGHDT, CDR2 YNNKEL (reference sequence). V gave up 0 bases and J gave up 13 bases; unmatched junction bases: 3. This CDR3 reads CASSQDSGEQFF. CDR3 coding DNA: TGTGCCAGCAGCCAAGACAGCGGGGAACAGTTCTTC.

There are many counts of this clonotype. The genes are TRBV7-2 and TRBJ2-2, with no clear D. V was trimmed by 5 bases and J by 0 bases, leaving 7 bases between them. Germline V gene data show CDR1 as SGHTA and CDR2 as FQGNSA. The CDR3 sequence is 14 residues long. This chain's CDR3 is CASSGRTNTGELFF. The CDR3 DNA reads TGTGCCAGCAGCGGCAGAACGAACACCGGGGAGCTGTTTTTT.

This clonotype was picked up a small number of times. The V gene is TRBV6-5, the J gene TRBJ1-2; 8 bases fit TRBD1. Germline CDR1 MNHEY, CDR2 SVGAGI. The CDR3 is 15 residues long. J gave up 7 bases and V 2 bases, and 9 bases lay outside the gene matches. The CDR3 loop reads CASSYTRTGMGGYTF. CDR3 bases: TGTGCCAGCAGTTACACTCGGACAGGGATGGGTGGCTACACCTTC.

Only a few counts were recorded for this clonotype. The chain carries TRBV9 and TRBJ2-7, with TRBD1 identical over 7 bases. The CDR3 has 13 amino acids. The V gene end was trimmed by 0 bases and the J gene end by 4 bases; junction bases not matched to a gene: 1. CDR1 and CDR2 (germline): SGDLS, YYNGEE. The DNA for the CDR3 is TGTGCCAGCAGCGTAGAGACAGGGTACGAGCAGTACTTC. This gives the protein CASSVETGYEQYF.

This clonotype was seen at least ten times. The chain recombines TRBV28 with TRBJ2-1; 10 nucleotides match TRBD2. The CDR3 runs to 12 residues. CDR1 and CDR2 from the germline V gene are MDHEN and SYDVKM. V trimming: 7 bases; J trimming: 9 bases; junction bases outside the gene matches: 3. For the CDR3, the DNA is TGTGCCAGCACTAGCGGGAGACCTGAGCAGTTCTTC. Its translation: CASTSGRPEQFF.

This clonotype showed up many times. In nucleotides, the CDR3 is TGTGCCTGGGGAGACAGGCAAGAGACCCAGTACTTC. It translates to CAWGDRQETQYF. The rearrangement joins TRBV30 to TRBJ2-5; a possible D gene is TRBD1 (6 bases). This CDR3 is built from 12 residues. Germline lookup yields CDR1 GTSNPN and CDR2 SVGIG (reference sequence). Trimming shortened V by 5 bases and J by 2 bases, and 9 bases separated the two germline ends.

This clonotype was seen at least ten times. The chain has TRBV10-3 and TRBJ1-3; 7 bases agree with TRBD1. Germline CDR1 reads ENHRY; CDR2 reads SYGVKD. CDR3 length equals 16 residues. V dropped 3 bases and J dropped 7; count of bases not matched to a gene: 12. Written as DNA, the CDR3 is TGTGCCATCAGTGACCTAAGACAGGGTCGGGGGAACACCATATATTTT. Protein: CAISDLRQGRGNTIYF.

The rearrangement links TRBV14 to TRBJ2-2; D unclear. The ends were cut back, 3 bases at V and 6 bases at J, with 8 bases in the middle. In germline, CDR1 is SGHDN, CDR2 FVKESK. CDR3 length: 13 amino acids. The CDR3 is CASSQTGPGELFF. The CDR3 DNA sequence: TGTGCCAGCAGCCAGACCGGTCCCGGGGAGCTGTTTTTT.

Many counts were recorded for this clonotype. The chain couples TRBV7-9 to TRBJ1-1; TRBD1 might be the D (6 bases). CDR1 SEHNR and CDR2 FQNEAQ come from the germline V gene (reference sequence). V gave up 1 base and J gave up 1 base, with 16 bases separating them. The CDR3 is 17 residues long. The CDR3 sequence: CASSLDLAGGGNTEAFF. The CDR3 region has the DNA TGTGCCAGCAGCTTAGACTTGGCAGGAGGGGGGAACACTGAAGCTTTCTTT.

Many counts were recorded for this clonotype. The J gene is TRBJ2-7, the V gene TRBV28; 8 nucleotides line up with TRBD2. V was pared by 8 bases and J by 3 bases, with 12 bases of the junction left unmatched. Germline V gene lookup returns CDR1 MDHEN and CDR2 SYDVKM. The CDR3 contains 15 residues. The CDR3, as DNA: TGTGCCAGCCGTCCGTTCACTAGCGGAGGCTACGAGCAGTACTTC. Translating it yields CASRPFTSGGYEQYF.